A single sample is the source of the 4 T cell receptor beta chains below, sequenced in a study of cytomegalovirus exposure and HLA in healthy donors. Sequenced by immunoSEQ multiplex PCR; TCRdb stores in-frame clones only, minus some. The repertoire holds tens of thousands of clones, 89% seen once, with more than 1% in the top ten. The specimen was PBMCs. The origin of the receptors is a woman under 30 in good health and CMV-seronegative.

V is TRBV4-1 and J is TRBJ2-5; 11 bases agree with TRBD2. Germline values: CDR1 MGHRA, CDR2 YSYEKL. V was clipped by 1 base and J by 0 bases; unmatched bases: 13. This CDR3 has 20 amino acids. CDR3 loop: CASSQGVSSGGRFYQETQYF. CDR3 coding DNA: TGCGCCAGCAGCCAAGGTGTGTCTAGCGGGGGGCGGTTCTACCAAGAGACCCAGTACTTC.

This sequence joins TRBV5-1 and TRBJ2-3; D is unclear. The CDR3 length is 16 residues. The V end lost 0 bases, the J end lost 0 bases, and 11 bases lay between the germline ends. Germline V gives CDR1 SGHRS, CDR2 YFSETQ. The chain's CDR3 is CASSLEPHLSTDTQYF. CDR3 bases: TGCGCCAGCAGCTTGGAGCCTCACCTGAGCACAGATACGCAGTATTTT.

This chain joins TRBV28 and TRBJ1-2, with TRBD1 identical over 7 bases. CDR3 length: 16 amino acids. CDR1 is MDHEN and CDR2 is SYDVKM in the germline V gene. V trimming: 5 bases; J trimming: 5 bases; junction bases outside the gene matches: 14. The CDR3 region is CASSEGDSEGIYGYTF. CDR3 DNA sequence: TGTGCCAGCAGTGAGGGGGACAGTGAAGGCATATATGGCTACACCTTC.

The chain couples TRBV11-2 to TRBJ2-1; 14 positions match TRBD2. The J segment lost 2 bases and the V segment lost 1 base, leaving 7 bases of the junction unmatched. Germline CDR1 is SGHAT and CDR2 is FQNNGV. The CDR3 length is 19 residues. CDR3 loop: CASSLGGLAGGVAYNEQFF. Written as DNA, the CDR3 is TGTGCCAGCAGCTTAGGCGGACTAGCGGGGGGTGTGGCCTACAATGAGCAGTTCTTC.